This passage covers 5 T cell receptor beta chains from one sample sequenced in a study of blood T cells in healthy people across ages. A J-beta primer mix and a sample-barcoded 5' primer were used in a second PCR of about 7 to 12 cycles. A single record per CDR3 protein comes from TCRdb applying MiXCR to the 5' RACE reads. The repertoire consists of around 970,000 distinct CDR3 sequences, with about 53% occurring once and the leading ten covering over 20%. Sequenced sample: blood. The receptors here all came from an older woman in good health.

The chain is built from TRBV20-1 and TRBJ2-1; TRBD1 matches at 8 bases. There are 17 residues in the CDR3. Germline CDR1 and CDR2: DFQATT and SNEGSKA (reference sequence). With 3 bases clipped from V and 7 bases from J, the junction kept 17 bases outside the gene matches. The CDR3 is CSASSFVGTGAWNEQFF. The CDR3 DNA reads TGCAGTGCTAGTTCTTTTGTCGGGACAGGTGCTTGGAATGAGCAGTTCTTC.

The CDR3 spells CASSYSGGRWGEQYF. DNA of the CDR3: TGTGCCAGCAGTTACTCCGGGGGGCGCTGGGGGGAGCAGTACTTC. V gene TRBV6-5 combines with J gene TRBJ2-4; D may be TRBD2 (7 bases). CDR1 is MNHEY, CDR2 SVGAGI, per germline. The CDR3 extends over 15 amino acids. Deletions cut 0 bases from V and 13 bases from J, with 19 bases between.

This sequence joins TRBV20-1 and TRBJ2-7; D may correspond to TRBD1 or TRBD2 (6 bases each). Germline lookup yields CDR1 DFQATT and CDR2 SNEGSKA (reference sequence). The CDR3 extends over 15 amino acids. Trimming stripped 3 bases from V and 0 bases from J, with 15 bases between. CDR3 in amino acids: CSASNEGGLSYEQYF. CDR3 in DNA: TGCAGTGCTAGTAACGAGGGGGGCCTCTCCTACGAGCAGTACTTC.

This chain uses TRBV7-2 with TRBJ2-4, with TRBD1 identical over 7 bases. Germline V lookup: CDR1 SGHTA, CDR2 FQGNSA. CDR3 length equals 14 residues. With 5 bases clipped from V and 7 bases from J, the junction kept 8 bases outside the gene matches. The CDR3 spells CASSPDSTGNIQYF. The CDR3, as DNA: TGTGCCAGCAGCCCGGATTCGACAGGGAACATTCAGTACTTC.

The chain joins TRBV4-2 to TRBJ2-2, with a weak D call TRBD2 (6 bases). Germline CDR1 is LGHNA and CDR2 is YNFKEQ. CDR3 size: 16 residues. V was pared by 1 base and J by 1 base, with 10 bases between. In DNA form, the CDR3 reads TGTGCCAGCAGCCAAGTTTTCGGGAGGAACACCGGGGAGCTGTTTTTT. This sequence encodes CASSQVFGRNTGELFF.